Listed below are T cell receptor beta chains from one sample, sequenced in a study of cytomegalovirus exposure and HLA in healthy donors. Clones were read by immunoSEQ multiplex PCR, and TCRdb kept only the in-frame ones, dropping some. The sample lists under 130,000 clones; approximately 70% were seen once. Sequencing used PBMCs. Every receptor here comes from a man under 40 in good health and CMV-seronegative. The CDR3 runs from the conserved cysteine through the conserved F or W. A D gene is named only where the DNA matches it firmly. Expanded clones get a size class; other rows say once, few or many, or leave the size out.

v_gene	j_gene	abundance	d_gene	CDR3aa	CDR3nt
TRBV19	TRBJ2-1	NA	TRBD2	CASSIDQLAGVRYNEQFF	TGTGCCAGTAGTATAGATCAACTAGCGGGAGTTAGGTACAATGAGCAGTTCTTC
TRBV4-1	TRBJ2-1	NA	TRBD2	CASSQDPAGGNNEQFF	TGCGCCAGCAGCCAAGATCCGGCGGGAGGGAACAATGAGCAGTTCTTC
TRBV9	TRBJ1-1	NA	NA	CASSVHTNTEAFF	TGTGCCAGCAGCGTACACACGAACACTGAAGCTTTCTTT
TRBV5-1	TRBJ1-1	NA	TRBD1	CASSLLGQTLNTEAFF	TGCGCCAGCAGCTTGTTGGGACAGACCTTGAACACTGAAGCTTTCTTT
TRBV29-1	TRBJ2-1	few	TRBD1	CSVEWGEVDRGINEQFF	TGCAGCGTTGAGTGGGGGGAAGTGGACAGGGGTATCAATGAGCAGTTCTTC
TRBV28	TRBJ1-5	NA	NA	CASSLSRAALGSNQPQHF	TGTGCCAGCAGTTTGTCCAGGGCGGCGTTAGGTAGCAATCAGCCCCAGCATTTT
TRBV7-9	TRBJ2-2	NA	NA	CATVGLLITGELFF	TGTGCCACCGTGGGGCTATTAATCACCGGGGAGCTGTTTTTT
TRBV9	TRBJ2-4	few	NA	CASSVSKGEGHIDKNIQYF	TGTGCCAGCAGCGTTTCAAAGGGTGAAGGACACATTGACAAAAACATTCAGTACTTC
TRBV5-1	TRBJ1-4	NA	NA	CASSLGSGANEKLFF	TGCGCCAGCAGCTTGGGGTCGGGGGCTAATGAAAAACTGTTTTTT
TRBV4-1	TRBJ1-1	NA	TRBD1	CASSRDRQMNTEAFF	TGCGCCAGCAGCCGGGACAGGCAAATGAACACTGAAGCTTTCTTT
TRBV11-1	TRBJ2-5	NA	TRBD1	CASSLPRGPGETQYF	TGTGCCAGCAGCTTGCCGAGGGGGCCCGGGGAGACCCAGTACTTC
TRBV4-3	TRBJ2-7	few	TRBD1	CASSPWWQGAYEQYF	TGCGCCAGCAGCCCCTGGTGGCAGGGGGCTTACGAGCAGTACTTC
TRBV6-6	TRBJ2-2	NA	NA	CASSLGLVQGTGELFF	TGTGCCAGCAGTCTGGGGCTGGTCCAAGGCACCGGGGAGCTGTTTTTT
TRBV27	TRBJ2-1	NA	TRBD2	CASSLSRTSGRNEQFF	TGTGCCAGCAGTTTATCGCGCACTAGCGGGAGGAATGAGCAGTTCTTC
TRBV4-1	TRBJ2-1	NA	TRBD1	CASSQTYPDRVNEQFF	TGCGCCAGCAGCCAAACGTACCCCGACAGGGTCAATGAGCAGTTCTTC
TRBV10-2	TRBJ2-1	few	NA	CASSEFSNEQFF	TGCGCCAGCAGTGAGTTCAGCAATGAGCAGTTCTTC
TRBV2	TRBJ1-6	NA	TRBD1	CASRNTGGTYNSPLHF	TGTGCCAGCAGAAATACAGGGGGGACCTATAATTCACCCCTCCACTTT
TRBV27	TRBJ2-2	NA	NA	CASSTLGGEGTGELFF	TGTGCCAGCAGTACTCTCGGGGGAGAGGGCACCGGGGAGCTGTTTTTT
TRBV30	TRBJ1-1	once	NA	CAWSVQVHTEAFF	TGTGCCTGGAGTGTACAGGTACACACTGAAGCTTTCTTT
TRBV19	TRBJ1-5	NA	TRBD1	CASSGGRTGPNQPQHF	TGTGCCAGTAGTGGGGGGAGGACAGGGCCTAATCAGCCCCAGCATTTT
TRBV2	TRBJ2-1	NA	TRBD2	CASSVRGGRTSSYNEQFF	TGTGCCAGCAGTGTGAGGGGAGGGAGGACGTCCTCCTACAATGAGCAGTTCTTC
TRBV4-2	TRBJ2-1	NA	TRBD2	CASSQQPAGGPRDEQFF	TGTGCCAGCAGCCAACAACCAGCGGGAGGTCCGCGGGATGAGCAGTTCTTC
TRBV29-1	TRBJ2-7	NA	NA	CSVAGSGYEQYF	TGCAGCGTTGCAGGGTCGGGCTACGAGCAGTACTTC
TRBV28	TRBJ2-3	NA	NA	CASSQQATRATQYF	TGTGCCAGCAGTCAACAGGCGACCAGGGCTACGCAGTATTTT
TRBV5-4	TRBJ2-7	few	TRBD2	CASSLRLAGNYEQYF	TGTGCCAGCAGCTTGCGACTAGCGGGAAACTACGAGCAGTACTTC
TRBV11-3	TRBJ2-5	NA	TRBD1	CASSHGQGDQYF	TGTGCCAGCAGCCACGGACAGGGAGACCAGTACTTC
TRBV10-2	TRBJ2-1	few	TRBD2	CASQKRDVNEQFF	TGCGCCAGCCAAAAGCGGGACGTCAATGAGCAGTTCTTC
TRBV30	TRBJ2-1	NA	NA	CAAKGNYNEQFF	TGTGCCGCCAAGGGGAACTACAATGAGCAGTTCTTC
TRBV28	TRBJ1-1	NA	NA	CASSLWTSNTEAFF	TGTGCCAGCAGTTTATGGACATCCAACACTGAAGCTTTCTTT
TRBV4-1	TRBJ2-7	NA	NA	CASSRLLGVAYEQYF	TGCGCCAGCAGCCGGCTGCTGGGCGTTGCCTACGAGCAGTACTTC
TRBV11-2	TRBJ2-7	NA	NA	CASSSPRYEQYF	TGTGCCAGCAGCTCCCCGAGGTACGAGCAGTACTTC
TRBV7-6	TRBJ2-7	NA	NA	CASSLAPIGGYEQYF	TGTGCCAGCAGCTTAGCTCCCATAGGGGGTTACGAGCAGTACTTC
TRBV7-2	TRBJ2-3	few	TRBD1	CASSPTGGTQYF	TGTGCCAGCAGCCCGACAGGGGGGACGCAGTATTTT
TRBV6-4	TRBJ1-6	few	TRBD1	CASSRQGLGLGSPLHF	TGTGCCAGCAGCCGACAGGGTTTGGGTCTAGGTTCACCCCTCCACTTT
TRBV27	TRBJ2-3	NA	TRBD2	CASSFRGLAGDTQYF	TGTGCCAGCAGTTTCAGGGGACTAGCGGGAGATACGCAGTATTTT
TRBV6-1	TRBJ2-1	NA	TRBD1	CASTRQGSRNEQFF	TGTGCCAGCACCCGACAGGGATCGAGGAATGAGCAGTTCTTC
TRBV2	TRBJ2-7	NA	NA	CASSESQMGADEQYF	TGTGCCAGCAGTGAATCCCAGATGGGGGCAGACGAGCAGTACTTC
TRBV13	TRBJ2-5	NA	NA	CASSFRGSETQYF	TGTGCCAGCAGCTTTCGAGGATCGGAGACCCAGTACTTC
TRBV7-7	TRBJ2-3	NA	NA	CASSISREDTQYF	TGTGCTAGCAGTATCTCCAGGGAAGATACGCAGTATTTT
TRBV28	TRBJ1-4	NA	NA	CASQTPGLTNEKLFF	TGTGCCAGCCAGACCCCAGGGCTGACTAATGAAAAACTGTTTTTT
TRBV11-2	TRBJ2-1	NA	TRBD2	CASSLGLGLNEQFF	TGTGCCAGCAGCCTGGGACTAGGGCTCAATGAGCAGTTCTTC
TRBV19	TRBJ2-1	NA	TRBD1	CASDKPGQGGNEQFF	TGTGCCAGCGACAAACCGGGACAGGGAGGCAATGAGCAGTTCTTC
TRBV7-2	TRBJ2-3	NA	NA	CASSIGLSTDTQYF	TGTGCCAGCAGCATAGGACTAAGCACAGATACGCAGTATTTT
TRBV4-1	TRBJ2-1	few	TRBD2	CASSLYPGLVDLNEQFF	TGCGCCAGCAGCCTTTACCCGGGACTAGTGGATTTGAATGAGCAGTTCTTC
TRBV21-1	TRBJ2-7	NA	NA	CASGHDTGLAGNSYEQYF	TGTGCCAGCGGCCACGATACAGGACTAGCGGGGAACTCCTACGAGCAGTACTTC
TRBV5-1	TRBJ2-3	once	TRBD2	CASSLSLAMSTDTQYF	TGCGCCAGCAGCTTGTCACTAGCGATGAGCACAGATACGCAGTATTTT
TRBV5-4	TRBJ1-1	NA	NA	CASSDRNLDAFF	TGTGCCAGCAGTGACAGGAATTTGGATGCTTTCTTT
TRBV19	TRBJ2-1	NA	TRBD2	CASGLAGYNEQFF	TGTGCCAGTGGACTAGCGGGATACAATGAGCAGTTCTTC
TRBV7-9	TRBJ1-1	NA	TRBD1	CASSPAGKGANTEAFF	TGTGCCAGCAGCCCGGCAGGTAAGGGGGCGAACACTGAAGCTTTCTTT
TRBV2	TRBJ2-5	NA	TRBD1	CASRVYSGGETQYF	TGTGCCAGCCGGGTTTACTCAGGGGGCGAGACCCAGTACTTC
TRBV5-1	TRBJ1-2	NA	NA	CASSLSLQAGYGYTF	TGCGCCAGCAGCTTAAGCCTACAGGCTGGCTATGGCTACACCTTC
TRBV11-2	TRBJ1-4	NA	NA	CASSLGSSGNNEKLFF	TGTGCCAGCAGCTTAGGTTCATCGGGGAATAATGAAAAACTGTTTTTT
TRBV2	TRBJ2-2	NA	TRBD1	CASRAVQGYGELFF	TGTGCCAGCAGGGCAGTACAGGGGTACGGGGAGCTGTTTTTT